This T cell receptor beta chain is drawn from a study of T cell responses to AZD1222 COVID-19 vaccine. The sample holds one count of this clone. Its target is unknown. Measured with immunoSEQ multiplex PCR; TCRdb has only the in-frame clones, and not every one. The repertoire holds 100,000 to 120,000 clones, with around 83% as singletons. Study-level findings and limits: Across the whole spike, CD4 TCRs peaked at regions 160-218 and 743-854. There were repertoire samples only from the period after the peak T cell response.

Per germline, CDR1 KGHDR and CDR2 SFDVKD. The CDR3 runs 14 residues. Trimming pared 3 bases from V and 7 bases from J, leaving 12 bases between. The rearrangement links TRBV24-1 to TRBJ1-5; unclear D gene. The TCR comes from an adult in good health. The sequences come from peripheral blood, collected on day 0 of AZD1222 vaccination. CDR3 bases: TGTGCCACCAGTGATCCCACTCTGGACCAGCCCCAGCATTTT. This translates into CATSDPTLDQPQHF.